The sequence of this T cell receptor beta chain was determined in a study of lymphopenia after photon versus proton radiotherapy. Overall study findings and caveats: Authors raise, but do not show, better survival with proton therapy. Post-nadir diversity loss with photons came from oligoclonal expansion, particularly CD8+ Temra cells.

Worth noting for this clone: Its antigen remains unknown.

Profiling relied on immunoSEQ multiplex PCR, and the TCRdb table lists in-frame clones only, not all of them. The sample lists about 26,000 clones, 75% to 90% occurring once. Trimming removed 3 bases at V and 0 bases at J, with 12 bases between. From germline, CDR1 is SGHNT and CDR2 YENEEA. CDR3 length equals 16 residues. This chain links TRBV11-3 with TRBJ1-3, with TRBD1 as a possible D gene (6 bases). Sequenced material: peripheral blood, taken from a patient treated with photon-based radiotherapy. The receptor comes from a man aged 30-40 years with gastric cancer. The CDR3 sequence: CASSLDSYLSGNTIYF. CDR3 nucleotides: TGTGCCAGCAGCTTGGACAGTTACCTCTCTGGAAACACCATATATTTT.